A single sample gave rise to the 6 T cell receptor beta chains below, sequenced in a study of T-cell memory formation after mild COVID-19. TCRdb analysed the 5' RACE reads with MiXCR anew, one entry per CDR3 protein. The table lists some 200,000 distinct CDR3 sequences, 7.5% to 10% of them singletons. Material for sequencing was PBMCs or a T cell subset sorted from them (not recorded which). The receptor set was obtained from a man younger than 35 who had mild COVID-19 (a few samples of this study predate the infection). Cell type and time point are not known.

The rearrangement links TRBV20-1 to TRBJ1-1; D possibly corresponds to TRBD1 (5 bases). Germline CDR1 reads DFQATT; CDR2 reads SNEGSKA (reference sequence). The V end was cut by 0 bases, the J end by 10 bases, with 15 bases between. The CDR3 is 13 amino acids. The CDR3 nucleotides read TGCAGTGCTAGAGATACGGGGGTAACGGGAGCTTTCTTT. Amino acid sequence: CSARDTGVTGAFF.

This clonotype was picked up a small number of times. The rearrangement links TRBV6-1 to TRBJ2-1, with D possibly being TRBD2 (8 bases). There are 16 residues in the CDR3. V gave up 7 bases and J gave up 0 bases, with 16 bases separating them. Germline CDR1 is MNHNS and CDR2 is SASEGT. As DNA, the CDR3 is TGTGCCAGCAAGAGGGGGCTAGCGGGCTCCTACAATGAGCAGTTCTTC. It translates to CASKRGLAGSYNEQFF.

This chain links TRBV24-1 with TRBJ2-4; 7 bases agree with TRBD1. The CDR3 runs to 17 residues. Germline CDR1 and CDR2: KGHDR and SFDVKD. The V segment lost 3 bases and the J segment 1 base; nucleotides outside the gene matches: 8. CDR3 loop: CATSDRPGTEAKNIQYF. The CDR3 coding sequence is TGTGCCACCAGTGATCGACCCGGGACAGAGGCCAAAAACATTCAGTACTTC.

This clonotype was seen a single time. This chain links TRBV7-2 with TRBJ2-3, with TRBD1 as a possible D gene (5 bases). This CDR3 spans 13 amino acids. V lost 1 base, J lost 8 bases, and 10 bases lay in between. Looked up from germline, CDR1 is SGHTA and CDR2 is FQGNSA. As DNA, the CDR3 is TGTGCCAGCAGCTTAGGGGGCCGAGGTACGCAGTATTTT. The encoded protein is CASSLGGRGTQYF. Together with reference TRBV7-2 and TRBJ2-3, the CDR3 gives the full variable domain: GAGVSQSPSNKVTEKGKDVELRCDPISGHTALYWYRQSLGQGLEFLIYFQGNSAPDKSGLPSDRFSAERTGGSVSTLTIQRTQQEDSAVYLCASSLGGRGTQYFGPGTRLTVL.

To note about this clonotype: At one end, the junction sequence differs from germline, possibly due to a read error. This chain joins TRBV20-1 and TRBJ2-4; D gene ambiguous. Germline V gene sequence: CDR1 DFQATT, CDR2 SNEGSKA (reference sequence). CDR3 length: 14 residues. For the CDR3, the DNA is TGCAGTGCTAGGCTTCTCCCAGCCAAGAACATTCAGTACTTC. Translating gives CSARLLPAKNIQYF.

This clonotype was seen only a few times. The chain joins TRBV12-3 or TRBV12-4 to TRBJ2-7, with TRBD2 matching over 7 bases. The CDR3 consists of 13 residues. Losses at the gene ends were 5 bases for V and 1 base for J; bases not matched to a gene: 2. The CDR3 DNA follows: TGTGCCAGCAGTACTAGCGTTTCCTACGAGCAGTACGTC. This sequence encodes CASSTSVSYEQYV.